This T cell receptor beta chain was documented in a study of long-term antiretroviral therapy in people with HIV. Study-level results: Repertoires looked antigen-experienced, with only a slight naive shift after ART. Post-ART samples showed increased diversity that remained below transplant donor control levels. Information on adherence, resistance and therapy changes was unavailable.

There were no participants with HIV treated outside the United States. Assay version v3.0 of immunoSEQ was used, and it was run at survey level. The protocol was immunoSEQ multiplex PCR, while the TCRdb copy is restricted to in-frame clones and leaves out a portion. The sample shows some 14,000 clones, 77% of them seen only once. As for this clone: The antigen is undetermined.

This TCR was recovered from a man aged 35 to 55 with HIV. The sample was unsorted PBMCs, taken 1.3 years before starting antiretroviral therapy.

The CDR3 sequence: CASSKERSYGYTF. CDR3 DNA: TGTGCCAGCAGCAAAGAGCGGTCCTATGGCTACACCTTC. The chain combines TRBV21-1 with TRBJ1-2. TRBV21-1 is a recognized pseudogene. This CDR3 is 13 amino acids long.